The present T cell receptor (beta chain) was sequenced within a study of T cell repertoires in cytomegalovirus infection. In the study overall: Public signatures in TCR beta pointed to CMV infection and matching HLA type. Study results and caveats: The ex vivo response showed dominance by HLA-C-restricted CMV-specific TCR beta clonotypes.

Trimming left V 5 bases short and J 7 bases short, with 20 bases between. Germline-derived CDR1 and CDR2 are SEHNR and FQNEAQ (reference sequence). This CDR3 is built from 15 residues. Each CDR3 protein is one row after TCRdb ran MiXCR on the reads. The repertoire consists of approximately 500,000 distinct CDR3 sequences, with about 30% occurring once and the leading ten covering less than 15%. This clonotype was seen repeatedly, ten times or more. The antigen is not known. The sequence came from a human donor in good health (CMV status not recorded). Some clones in this sample may be carry-over from other donors' samples. The material sequenced was PBMCs. The chain is built from TRBV7-9 and TRBJ1-2; a possible D gene is TRBD1 (5 bases). The CDR3 protein is CASSISTTQGIGYTF. In DNA form, the CDR3 reads TGTGCCAGCAGCATCTCCACCACCCAGGGTATTGGCTACACCTTC.